Presented here are 8 T cell receptor beta chains from one specimen sequenced in a study of Ad26.COV2.S vaccination and SARS-CoV-2 variants. Produced via immunoSEQ multiplex PCR; TCRdb's table is partial and in-frame only. Of 46,000 or so clones in the sample, approximately 83% were seen once. Sequencing used peripheral blood, obtained after recovery from COVID-19. These receptors were collected from a human donor who had recovered from COVID-19.

This chain links TRBV11-2 with TRBJ2-7; D could derive from TRBD1 or TRBD2 (6 bases each). V was clipped by 5 bases and J by 7 bases, with 18 bases between them. The CDR3 is 14 amino acids. Germline values: CDR1 SGHAT, CDR2 FQNNGV. The CDR3 sequence is CASSPIRGAGEQYV. As DNA, the CDR3 is TGTGCCAGCAGCCCTATAAGGGGGGCGGGAGAGCAGTACGTC.

This rearrangement joins TRBV18 to TRBJ2-5; TRBD1 matches 8 bases. Per the germline V gene, CDR1 is KGHSH and CDR2 is LQKENI. The CDR3 is made up of 15 amino acids. Germline trimming cut 2 bases from V and 0 bases from J; bases unmatched to any gene: 2. CDR3 in amino acids: CASSPRQGYQETQYF. In DNA form, the CDR3 reads TGTGCCAGCTCACCAAGACAGGGGTACCAAGAGACCCAGTACTTC.

V is TRBV20-1 and J is TRBJ2-7, with 10 bases matching TRBD2. Trimming at V came to 3 bases and at J to 3 bases, leaving 5 bases not matched to a gene. CDR1 DFQATT and CDR2 SNEGSKA come from the germline V gene (reference sequence). This CDR3 is 14 amino acids long. The CDR3 DNA follows: TGCAGTGCTAGTGCCGGACTAGCGGACTACGAGCAGTACTTC. Translating it yields CSASAGLADYEQYF.

The chain is built from TRBV19 and TRBJ1-2, with TRBD1 matching over 8 bases. The CDR3 totals 15 residues. Germline lookup yields CDR1 LNHDA and CDR2 SQIVND (reference sequence). V shed 1 base and J 7 bases; nucleotides not matched to a gene: 8. The DNA of the CDR3 is TGTGCCAGTAGTATAGGTGGCCAGGGGGCGCGTGGCTACACCTTC. Translation gives CASSIGGQGARGYTF.

The V gene is TRBV30, the J gene TRBJ2-1; 10 bases align to TRBD2. Germline assignment: CDR1 GTSNPN and CDR2 SVGIG (reference sequence). The CDR3 contains 14 residues. Unmatched junction bases numbered 11, after V lost 8 bases and J lost 7 bases. In DNA form, the CDR3 reads TGTGCCGAACAGCGGACTAGCGGATTAAATGAGCAGTTCTTC. Protein sequence: CAEQRTSGLNEQFF.

V is TRBV24-1 and J is TRBJ2-5; 10 bases line up with TRBD2. The CDR3 length is 18 residues. Germline trimming cut 5 bases from V and 3 bases from J; bases unmatched to any gene: 14. CDR1 and CDR2 from the germline V gene are KGHDR and SFDVKD. CDR3 amino acids: CATSATGVSGRLEETQYF. CDR3 sequence (DNA): TGTGCCACCAGTGCCACAGGGGTTAGCGGGAGGTTGGAAGAGACCCAGTACTTC.

This clone appeared a single time. This chain connects TRBV18 to TRBJ1-3; D is ambiguous. V lost 3 bases and J lost 0, with 6 bases in between. The length of the CDR3 is 14 residues. Germline CDR1 KGHSH, CDR2 LQKENI. CDR3: CASSPGSSGNTIYF. The CDR3 nucleotides read TGTGCCAGCTCACCGGGAAGCTCTGGAAACACCATATATTTT.

The rearrangement uses TRBV9 and TRBJ2-5; the match to TRBD2 covers 7 bases. The CDR3 has 16 amino acids. Germline V gene data show CDR1 as SGDLS and CDR2 as YYNGEE. Trimming at V came to 3 bases and at J to 2 bases, leaving 10 bases not matched to a gene. The CDR3 nucleotides read TGTGCCAGCAGCGCCAGCCCCCCTAGCGGACAAGAGACCCAGTACTTC. Its translation: CASSASPPSGQETQYF.